Below, 28 T cell receptor beta chains from the same sample are listed, as sequenced in a study of cytomegalovirus exposure and HLA in healthy donors. The PCR employed 60 Vbeta primers together with 13 Jbeta primers. The repertoire was sequenced with immunoSEQ multiplex PCR; TCRdb's copy has only in-frame clones and lacks some. The table includes about 150,000 clones, roughly four fifths detected once. Input material: PBMCs. All receptors come from a woman aged 45 to 65 in good health and CMV-seropositive.

V usage is TRBV18 and J usage is TRBJ1-5; 8 nucleotides align to TRBD1. V shed 5 bases and J 2 bases; nucleotides not matched to a gene: 2. The CDR3 totals 14 residues. Germline CDR1 KGHSH, CDR2 LQKENI. The CDR3 nucleotides are TGTGCCAGCTCAATGACAGGGGGCAATCAGCCCCAGCATTTT. It codes for CASSMTGGNQPQHF.

The chain couples TRBV11-3 to TRBJ2-1, with 8 bases aligning to TRBD1. With 5 bases clipped from V and 6 bases from J, the junction kept 9 bases outside the gene matches. This CDR3 region has 15 residues. CDR1 and CDR2 (germline): SGHNT, YENEEA. The CDR3 DNA sequence: TGTGCCAGCAGCCCGACAGGGGTGGGGAGCAATGAGCAGTTCTTC. Its protein product is CASSPTGVGSNEQFF.

The CDR3 DNA is TGTGCCAGCAGTTTAAGGGGACTAGCGGCTTCTGGGGCCAACGTCCTGACTTTC. Its translation is CASSLRGLAASGANVLTF. The V and J genes are TRBV27 and TRBJ2-6; TRBD2 matches at 11 bases. The V segment lost 2 bases and the J segment 1 base; nucleotides outside the gene matches: 4. The CDR3 totals 18 residues. Germline V lookup: CDR1 MNHEY, CDR2 SMNVEV (reference sequence). Drawing the rest from reference TRBV27 and TRBJ2-6, the complete variable domain is EAQVTQNPRYLITVTGKKLTVTCSQNMNHEYMSWYRQDPGLGLRQIYYSMNVEVTDKGDVPEGYKVSRKEKRNFPLILESPSPNQTSLYFCASSLRGLAASGANVLTFGAGSRLTVL.

The J gene is TRBJ2-3, the V gene TRBV27; 15 bases fit TRBD2. V shed 4 bases and J 4 bases; nucleotides not matched to a gene: 24. Germline V gives CDR1 MNHEY, CDR2 SMNVEV (reference sequence). The CDR3 has 23 amino acids. CDR3 in amino acids: CASSSPGTSGRRGSAIRADTQYF. The CDR3 nucleotides read TGTGCCAGCAGTTCCCCCGGGACTAGCGGGAGGCGAGGAAGCGCCATACGCGCAGATACGCAGTATTTT.

A few counts support this clone. The J gene is TRBJ2-1, the V gene TRBV10-3; TRBD1 aligns across 7 bases. This CDR3 has 13 amino acids. Losses at the gene ends were 6 bases for V and 12 bases for J; bases not matched to a gene: 11. CDR1 and CDR2 (germline): ENHRY, SYGVKD. The CDR3 reads CAISQDRSFGQFF. The CDR3 bases are TGTGCCATCAGCCAGGACAGGAGCTTTGGGCAGTTCTTC.

The V call is TRBV13, the J call TRBJ2-5; 7 bases fit TRBD2. Trimming cost V 2 bases and J 4 bases; bases outside gene matches: 4. Germline V gene lookup returns CDR1 PRHDT and CDR2 FYEKMQ (reference sequence). This CDR3 has 14 residues. CDR3 coding DNA: TGTGCCAGCAGCTTAAGCGGGGAACTAGAGACCCAGTACTTC. It is translated as CASSLSGELETQYF.

The gene calls are TRBV7-9 and TRBJ2-5; 14 positions match TRBD2. Trimming removed 4 bases from V and 5 bases from J; junction bases left unmatched: 12. There are 18 residues in the CDR3. Germline V gene data show CDR1 as SEHNR and CDR2 as FQNEAQ (reference sequence). The CDR3 region has the DNA TGTGCCAGCAGCTCGCGATTAGGACTAGCGGGGGGCCTTGAGACCCAGTACTTC. Protein: CASSSRLGLAGGLETQYF.

The genes are TRBV4-3 and TRBJ1-1, with 7 bases that match TRBD1. Germline lookup yields CDR1 LGHNA and CDR2 YSLEER. The CDR3 sequence is 14 residues long. The V segment lost 4 bases and the J segment 6 bases; nucleotides outside the gene matches: 8. The CDR3 reads CASSPQDRFAEAFF. CDR3 nucleotide sequence: TGCGCCAGCAGCCCGCAGGACAGGTTCGCTGAAGCTTTCTTT.

The chain is built from TRBV28 and TRBJ2-3; a possible D gene is TRBD1 (5 bases). CDR3 length: 15 amino acids. CDR1 and CDR2 from the germline V gene are MDHEN and SYDVKM. Trimming cost V 3 bases and J 5 bases, with 15 bases left between them. CDR3 nucleotides: TGTGCCAGCAGTTTGAGACAGCAGTACTTAGATACGCAGTATTTT. Its translation: CASSLRQQYLDTQYF.

The CDR3 bases are TGTGCCAGCAGCCCCAGGGGGCTGAAGACCCAGTACTTC. Its translation: CASSPRGLKTQYF. The chain has TRBV7-3 and TRBJ2-5; 8 bases align to TRBD1. The CDR3 sequence is 13 residues long. The germline gives CDR1 SGHTA, CDR2 FQGTGA. V was clipped by 5 bases and J by 6 bases; unmatched bases: 5.

The chain employs TRBV7-3 and TRBJ2-5; D gene unclear. V dropped 4 bases and J dropped 3 bases, with 3 bases sitting between them. The CDR3 sequence is 11 residues long. Germline assignment: CDR1 SGHTA and CDR2 FQGTGA. The CDR3 nucleotides are TGTGCCAGCAGCTCTGAAGAGACCCAGTACTTC. Protein sequence: CASSSEETQYF.

The chain recombines TRBV20-1 with TRBJ1-3; D call uncertain. Germline V gives CDR1 DFQATT, CDR2 SNEGSKA (reference sequence). CDR3 length: 11 amino acids. V was cut by 3 bases and J by 10 bases, with 10 bases left in between. CDR3 region: CSASGQKTIYF. For the CDR3, the DNA is TGCAGTGCTAGTGGTCAGAAAACCATATATTTT.

The chain couples TRBV2 to TRBJ1-5; weak D call: TRBD1 (5 bases). This CDR3 spans 17 amino acids. The V end lost 6 bases, the J end lost 2 bases, and 20 bases lay between the germline ends. The germline V gene has CDR1 SNHLY and CDR2 FYNNEI. CDR3 nucleotides: TGTGCCAGCAGCTACATGGGGGGATTTGGGGGCAATCAGCCCCAGCATTTT. Translated, it gives CASSYMGGFGGNQPQHF.

This clone was picked up one time. The chain combines TRBV2 with TRBJ1-5, with a possible D match to TRBD1 (5 bases). This CDR3 is 15 amino acids long. Per germline, CDR1 SNHLY and CDR2 FYNNEI. V was pared by 4 bases and J by 4 bases, with 14 bases between. The CDR3 DNA reads TGTGCCAGCAGTGGTAGGGGTCGTGGAAATCAGCCCCAGCATTTT. Its translation is CASSGRGRGNQPQHF.

For the CDR3, the DNA is TGTGCCAGCAGTTTATCGATCTTAACTAGCACAGATACGCAGTATTTT. It codes for CASSLSILTSTDTQYF. The chain employs TRBV27 and TRBJ2-3; unclear D gene. Trimming stripped 0 bases from V and 0 bases from J, with 10 bases between. Per the germline V gene, CDR1 is MNHEY and CDR2 is SMNVEV (reference sequence). The CDR3 has 16 amino acids.

V and J are TRBV4-1 and TRBJ2-3; tentative D call: TRBD1 (6 bases). The V end lost 0 bases, the J end lost 11 bases, and 12 bases lay between the germline ends. CDR1 is MGHRA, CDR2 YSYEKL, per germline. The CDR3 is made up of 13 amino acids. The CDR3 DNA is TGCGCCAGCAGCCAAGAGGGGACACCCCGGCAGTATTTT. It yields the protein CASSQEGTPRQYF.

Concerning this clone itself: The germline gene is not matched at one end of the junction; a read error may be the cause. The chain links TRBV5-1 to TRBJ2-2; D might be TRBD2 (5 bases). The CDR3 is 14 residues long. The germline V gene has CDR1 SGHRS and CDR2 YFSETQ. CDR3: CASSLAVNTGELFF. The CDR3 DNA reads TGCGCCAGCAGCTTAGCGGTGAACACTGGGGAGCTGTTTTTT.

This chain connects TRBV6-1 to TRBJ2-2; D is possibly TRBD1 (5 bases). Germline lookup yields CDR1 MNHNS and CDR2 SASEGT. The length of the CDR3 is 13 residues. Trimming stripped 7 bases from V and 1 base from J, with 7 bases between. As DNA, the CDR3 is TGTGCCAGCATAGACAGGAACACCGGGGAGCTGTTTTTT. It codes for CASIDRNTGELFF.

V and J are TRBV5-1 and TRBJ2-2, with D maybe TRBD2 (6 bases). Trimming took 4 bases from V and 5 from J, leaving 15 bases between them. This CDR3 has 15 residues. Germline CDR1 reads SGHRS; CDR2 reads YFSETQ. The CDR3 loop reads CASSAGPLLTGELFF. DNA of the CDR3: TGCGCCAGCAGCGCGGGACCACTGTTGACCGGGGAGCTGTTTTTT.

This chain links TRBV9 with TRBJ1-6, with a tentative D call TRBD1 (6 bases). V lost 4 bases to trimming and J lost 8 bases, with 10 bases between them. Germline V gene sequence: CDR1 SGDLS, CDR2 YYNGEE. This CDR3 has 13 amino acids. The CDR3, as DNA: TGTGCCAGCAGCTCTCACAGGGATTCACCCCTCCACTTT. This encodes CASSSHRDSPLHF.

The chain links TRBV19 to TRBJ1-5; the D is unclear. V gave up 5 bases and J gave up 0 bases, with 11 bases separating them. Germline V gene sequence: CDR1 LNHDA, CDR2 SQIVND (reference sequence). There are 15 residues in the CDR3. In DNA, the CDR3 is TGTGCCAGTAGTCCAGCCGGGATTAGCAATCAGCCCCAGCATTTT. It translates to CASSPAGISNQPQHF.

Remarks on this clone: The junction differs from germline at one of its ends, possibly a read error. The rearrangement links TRBV10-2 to TRBJ2-2, with 8 positions matching TRBD2. Per germline, CDR1 WSHSY and CDR2 SAAADI. This CDR3 is 14 amino acids long. CDR3 nucleotide sequence: TGCGCCAGCAGTGCTTCGGCGGCGGGAGGCCGGGCCGAGTTT. This sequence encodes CASSASAAGGRAEF.

CDR3: CASSLVAGDYGYTF. In DNA, the CDR3 is TGTGCCAGCAGCTTAGTGGCGGGAGACTATGGCTACACCTTC. This sequence joins TRBV7-9 and TRBJ1-2, with D unclear. Trimming removed 1 base from V and 3 bases from J, with 9 bases in between. Germline V lookup: CDR1 SEHNR, CDR2 FQNEAQ (reference sequence). This CDR3 contains 14 residues.

The V gene is TRBV7-8, the J gene TRBJ2-1; 7 bases align to TRBD2. CDR1 and CDR2 from the germline V gene are SGHVS and FQNEAQ. The CDR3 runs to 16 residues. V shed 6 bases and J 6 bases; nucleotides not matched to a gene: 14. The CDR3 here is CASSRTRTRDGNEQFF. The CDR3 DNA reads as TGTGCCAGCAGTCGAACCCGGACTAGAGATGGCAATGAGCAGTTCTTC.

Only one count was recorded for this clone. This chain links TRBV4-3 with TRBJ1-3; weak D call: TRBD1 (5 bases). V lost 0 bases to trimming and J lost 0 bases, with 15 bases between them. Per the germline V gene, CDR1 is LGHNA and CDR2 is YSLEER. This CDR3 is 18 amino acids long. For the CDR3, the DNA is TGCGCCAGCAGCCAAGAGGTGGGCGGGGCTCTCTCTGGAAACACCATATATTTT. The encoded protein is CASSQEVGGALSGNTIYF.

The chain carries TRBV4-2 and TRBJ2-3; TRBD2 aligns across 10 bases. The CDR3 totals 17 residues. V shed 4 bases, J shed 8 bases, and the junction held 15 bases outside the gene matches. In germline, CDR1 is LGHNA, CDR2 YNFKEQ. The CDR3 protein is CASSLRGASGRRGTQYF. The CDR3 DNA is TGTGCCAGCAGCCTTCGGGGGGCTAGCGGGAGAAGGGGTACGCAGTATTTT.

This clone was observed a single time. The chain couples TRBV11-1 to TRBJ2-3; 10 bases are shared with TRBD2. The V gene end was trimmed by 2 bases and the J gene end by 2 bases; junction bases not matched to a gene: 13. Germline values: CDR1 SGHAT, CDR2 FQDESV (reference sequence). The length of the CDR3 is 19 residues. This CDR3 reads CASSLRQREGNRITDTQYF. In nucleotides, the CDR3 is TGTGCCAGCAGCTTAAGACAGCGGGAGGGGAATCGAATCACAGATACGCAGTATTTT.

The chain combines TRBV6-1 with TRBJ1-3; D possibly corresponds to TRBD1 (5 bases). Per germline, CDR1 MNHNS and CDR2 SASEGT. The CDR3 extends over 14 amino acids. Trimming cost V 7 bases and J 7 bases, with 17 bases left between them. As DNA, the CDR3 is TGTGCCAGCACGGGTCGACAGAGTCGGAACACCATATATTTT. Residues: CASTGRQSRNTIYF.